Listed below are T cell receptor beta chains from one sample, sequenced in a study of T cell responses to AZD1222 COVID-19 vaccine. Measured with immunoSEQ multiplex PCR; TCRdb has only the in-frame clones, and not every one. This repertoire shows 180,000 or so clones, roughly 92% found once; its top ten account for about 1%. This specimen was peripheral blood, taken 28 days after the second AZD1222 dose. These receptors were taken from an adult who received the AZD1222 COVID-19 vaccine. Each CDR3 is given with its conserved first and last residue. Each record gives: clone size, V gene, D gene, J gene, CDR3 DNA, CDR3 protein. The D gene is left open where the match is weak. Only some rows state a clone size, as once, few, many or a class for expanded clones.

-	TRBV28	TRBD1	TRBJ1-2	TGTGCCAGCAGTTTATCTCTAGGAGGGACAGGGTGGGGTGGCTACACCTTC	CASSLSLGGTGWGGYTF
-	TRBV12-3/TRBV12-4	TRBD1	TRBJ2-7	TGTGCCAGCAGTTCGGGACAGTTCTACGAGCAGTACTTC	CASSSGQFYEQYF
-	TRBV2	TRBD2	TRBJ2-5	TGTGCCAGCAGTGATCGACTAGCGGGGTGGGAGACCCAGTACTTC	CASSDRLAGWETQYF
-	TRBV5-1	TRBD1	TRBJ1-3	TGCGCCAGCAGCTGGACAGGGGATTACGGAAACACCATATATTTT	CASSWTGDYGNTIYF
-	TRBV19	-	TRBJ2-2	TGTGCCAGCGTTATGTGGAACACCGGGGAGCTGTTTTTT	CASVMWNTGELFF
once	TRBV5-1	-	TRBJ1-5	TGCGCCAGCAGGGCAGACAACACCAAGGGGCCCCAGCATTTT	CASRADNTKGPQHF
-	TRBV9	TRBD1	TRBJ1-1	TGTGCCAGCAGCTTCCGACAGGGGAGTGAAGCTTTCTTT	CASSFRQGSEAFF
once	TRBV5-5	-	TRBJ1-6	TGTGCCAGCAGCTCGACAGACACTCGGCCGGAACCCCTCCACTTT	CASSSTDTRPEPLHF
once	TRBV7-2	TRBD2	TRBJ2-5	TGTGCCAGCAGCTCCGATCTAGCGGGGGGGCCAGGGACCCAGTACTTC	CASSSDLAGGPGTQYF
-	TRBV11-2	-	TRBJ1-4	TGTGCCAGCAGCTTCTCTGGCCTGCGGCAGGGTGACGAAAAACTGTTTTTT	CASSFSGLRQGDEKLFF
-	TRBV3-1/TRBV3-2	-	TRBJ1-1	TGTGCCAGCAGCCTCGGCCCCCTCGGGTCGGAGGCTTTCTTT	CASSLGPLGSEAFF
-	TRBV2	TRBD2	TRBJ2-2	TGTGCCAGCAGTGAAACTAGCGGGGGGACCGGGGAGCTGTTTTTT	CASSETSGGTGELFF
-	TRBV4-3	TRBD1	TRBJ1-4	TGCGCCAGCAGCCAAGGAATCCGGGACAGGGGGGATGAAAAACTGTTTTTT	CASSQGIRDRGDEKLFF
-	TRBV18	TRBD1	TRBJ1-2	TGTGCCAGCTCACCAACTTCCGGGACAGGCTATGCGTACGGCTACACCTTC	CASSPTSGTGYAYGYTF
-	TRBV3-1/TRBV3-2	-	TRBJ1-1	TGTGCCAGCAGCCAAGTATTTCAGGGGCGGACTGAAGCTTTCTTT	CASSQVFQGRTEAFF
once	TRBV19	TRBD1	TRBJ1-1	TGTGCCAGTAGTATGACAGGGGTTGGCACTGAAGCTTTCTTT	CASSMTGVGTEAFF
-	TRBV4-2	-	TRBJ1-4	TGTGCCAGCAGCCAAGATCGACGGCTTAATGAAAAACTGTTTTTT	CASSQDRRLNEKLFF
-	TRBV25-1	-	TRBJ1-2	TGTGCCAGCAGTGACGATCCGGGCGCTAACTATGGCTACACCTTC	CASSDDPGANYGYTF
few	TRBV27	-	TRBJ1-2	TGTGCCAGCAGTTTGGATCAGAACTATGGCTACACCTTC	CASSLDQNYGYTF
-	TRBV6-6	TRBD2	TRBJ2-5	TGTGCCAGCAGTTACGGTCTAGGGGAGGGCGAGACCCAGTACTTC	CASSYGLGEGETQYF
-	TRBV29-1	-	TRBJ1-2	TGCAGCGTTACCTTGGGGAGCTCAGCAGGCTACACCTTC	CSVTLGSSAGYTF
-	TRBV2	-	TRBJ1-5	TGTGCCAGCAGTGACAGGGTAGGCAATCAGCCCCAGCATTTT	CASSDRVGNQPQHF
-	TRBV7-9	-	TRBJ1-2	TGTGCCAGCAGCCGAATCGCTGGGGGCGGCTATGGCTACACCTTC	CASSRIAGGGYGYTF
-	TRBV11-2	-	TRBJ2-3	TGTGCCAGCAGCTTACGGGCTGCCTCACCGACAGATACGCAGTATTTT	CASSLRAASPTDTQYF
-	TRBV19	-	TRBJ1-2	TGTGCCAGTAGTGCGTCTCAGGGAGGCTATGGCTACACCTTC	CASSASQGGYGYTF
-	TRBV6-2/TRBV6-3	TRBD1	TRBJ1-2	TGTGCCAGCAGTTACAACAGGGGGCGGATCTATGGCTACACCTTC	CASSYNRGRIYGYTF
once	TRBV6-2/TRBV6-3	-	TRBJ1-2	TGTGCCAGCAGTTACGCGTACCTTCTCTATGGCTACACCTTC	CASSYAYLLYGYTF
-	TRBV5-4	TRBD1	TRBJ1-6	TGTGCCAGCAGCTCTGGACAGGGCGACAATTCACCCCTCCACTTT	CASSSGQGDNSPLHF
few	TRBV7-9	-	TRBJ2-7	TGTGCCAGCAGCTTTCAGGGCGAAGCCTACGAGCAGTACTTC	CASSFQGEAYEQYF
-	TRBV19	TRBD1	TRBJ1-5	TGTGCCAGTAGTATTAGGGGAACAGGGGCGAGAGTTAGCAATCAGCCCCAGCATTTT	CASSIRGTGARVSNQPQHF
-	TRBV2	-	TRBJ1-5	TGTGCCAGCTCCCGGGCAGACCTTCAGCCCCAGCATTTT	CASSRADLQPQHF
-	TRBV10-1	-	TRBJ1-6	TGCGCCAGTCTTATTTGTATGGGCCGGTATGGGTCCTATAATTCACCCCTCCACTTT	CASLICMGRYGSYNSPLHF
-	TRBV6-5	TRBD1	TRBJ2-5	TGTGCCAGCAGTTACGGACAGGGGAGAGAGACCCAGTACTTC	CASSYGQGRETQYF
-	TRBV5-1	TRBD1	TRBJ2-7	TGCGCCAGTTCCGGGACAGAGGGATACGAGCAGTACTTC	CASSGTEGYEQYF
-	TRBV11-2	TRBD1	TRBJ1-6	TGTGCCAGCAGCTCCAACAGACAGGGTGGTAATTCACCCCTCCACTTT	CASSSNRQGGNSPLHF
-	TRBV4-2	-	TRBJ2-1	TGTGCCAGCAGCCAAGAAATTGGGGGGGCGTCTGAGCAGTTCTTC	CASSQEIGGASEQFF
-	TRBV9	-	TRBJ1-2	TGTGCCAGCAGCGTATTGGGTGCCTATGGCTACACCTTC	CASSVLGAYGYTF
-	TRBV6-5	-	TRBJ1-2	TGTGCCAGCAGTTACAGTGGGGCTGTGAGCTATGGCTACACCTTC	CASSYSGAVSYGYTF
-	TRBV11-2	TRBD1	TRBJ1-6	TGTGCCAGCAGCTTAGCACAGGGGGGAGTCTCACCCCTCCACTTT	CASSLAQGGVSPLHF
-	TRBV5-1	-	TRBJ1-2	TGCGCCAGCAGCGTAACAGCCACCGGTTATGGCTACACCTTC	CASSVTATGYGYTF
-	TRBV7-6	-	TRBJ1-2	TGTGCCAGCAGCTTAGCGGGGGCAACTAACTATGGCTACACCTTC	CASSLAGATNYGYTF
-	TRBV7-9	-	TRBJ2-7	TGTGCCAGCAGCCCTACAGGTGCTGCAGGACTCTCCTACGAGCAGTACTTC	CASSPTGAAGLSYEQYF
-	TRBV5-1	-	TRBJ1-6	TGCGCCAGCAGCTTGAATCTTCCGGGCTGGTCAAATTCACCCCTCCACTTT	CASSLNLPGWSNSPLHF
-	TRBV6-6	-	TRBJ2-5	TGTGCCAGCAGTTACAGGGGACGGCAAGAGACCCAGTACTTC	CASSYRGRQETQYF
-	TRBV30	-	TRBJ2-4	TGTGCCTGGAGTAAGGACTCAAACATTCAGTACTTC	CAWSKDSNIQYF
-	TRBV7-2	-	TRBJ1-1	TGTGCCAGCAGCTTAACACGGGACACCAACACTGAAGCTTTCTTT	CASSLTRDTNTEAFF
-	TRBV27	TRBD1	TRBJ1-1	TGTGCCAGCAAAGACAGGGCTCGGACTGAAGCTTTCTTT	CASKDRARTEAFF
once	TRBV28	-	TRBJ1-6	TGTGCCTACAGGGCCGCTGTAGGTTCACCCCTCCACTTT	CAYRAAVGSPLHF
-	TRBV14	TRBD2	TRBJ2-5	TGTGCCAGCAGCCAAGATCCAGGGCCAGCGGGGCGGCAAGAGACCCAGTACTTC	CASSQDPGPAGRQETQYF
once	TRBV7-2	TRBD1	TRBJ1-2	TGTGCCAGCAGCTTAGTCGGGACAGGGCCTAACTCCTACACCTTC	CASSLVGTGPNSYTF
once	TRBV7-2	-	TRBJ2-5	TGTGCCAGCAGCGCAGGGACATTGAGGACCCAGTACTTC	CASSAGTLRTQYF
-	TRBV19	TRBD1	TRBJ1-2	TGTGCCAGTAGTATTGGGGCCGGGACAGGGGCATGGGGCTACACCTTC	CASSIGAGTGAWGYTF
-	TRBV12-3/TRBV12-4	TRBD1	TRBJ1-2	TGTGCCAGCAGTCCAGGGGGTCGCTATGGCTACACCTTC	CASSPGGRYGYTF
-	TRBV12-3/TRBV12-4	-	TRBJ1-4	TGTGCCAGCAGTTTGAGCGGGGCCGAAAAACTGTTTTTT	CASSLSGAEKLFF
-	TRBV6-5	-	TRBJ1-1	TGTGCCAGCAGGCTCCCAGCGGGGGCTAACACTGAAGCTTTCTTT	CASRLPAGANTEAFF
-	TRBV19	-	TRBJ1-5	TGTGCCAGTAGTGGCCGCGGGCCCCAGCATTTT	CASSGRGPQHF
-	TRBV14	-	TRBJ2-1	TGTGCCAGCAGCCAATTAGGGCAGTCCTACAATGAGCAGTTCTTC	CASSQLGQSYNEQFF
-	TRBV24-1	-	TRBJ1-2	TGTGCCACCAGTGATTTAGGACAGCGTGATGGCTACACCTTC	CATSDLGQRDGYTF
-	TRBV2	TRBD1	TRBJ1-1	TGTGCCAGCGCGTCCGACAGGGGAAGACAAGCTTTCTTT	CASASDRGRQAFF
once	TRBV7-6	-	TRBJ1-1	TGTGCCAGCAGCTTACGGAGAGGACAGAACACTGAAGCTTTCTTT	CASSLRRGQNTEAFF